The 20 T cell receptor beta chains reported below all come from one sample, sequenced in a study of metastatic and nonmetastatic thyroid tumors. There were no patients who had received any treatment before thyroid surgery. MiXCR reprocessed the PCR reads for TCRdb. The table has 35,000 to 40,000 clones, roughly 28% seen once. Sample: blood. The receptors originated from a male donor with papillary thyroid cancer or a benign thyroid nodule (not recorded which). Some clones in this sample may be carry-over from other donors' samples.

This clone was seen only a few times. This sequence joins TRBV6-1 and TRBJ2-7; D remains unclear. Germline-derived CDR1 and CDR2 are MNHNS and SASEGT. The length of the CDR3 is 12 residues. Trimming stripped 6 bases from V and 6 bases from J, with 12 bases between. The CDR3 DNA reads TGTGCCAGCAGCCCGGTCGGGCTCGAGCAGTACTTC. This encodes CASSPVGLEQYF.

V is TRBV12-3 or TRBV12-4 and J is TRBJ2-7; tentative D call: TRBD2 (6 bases). The V and J ends lost 5 bases and 3 bases respectively, with 14 bases between them. This CDR3 comprises 14 residues. The CDR3 is CASSTPGLNYEQYF. The CDR3 region has the DNA TGTGCCAGCAGTACCCCGGGACTCAACTACGAGCAGTACTTC.

In its sample, this clone was seen many times. The chain couples TRBV5-5 to TRBJ2-5; tentatively, D is TRBD2 (6 bases). V was trimmed by 2 bases and J by 5 bases, leaving 19 bases between them. There are 16 residues in the CDR3. Per germline, CDR1 SGHKS and CDR2 YYEKEE (reference sequence). The CDR3 DNA is TGTGCCAGCAGCTTAGGAGATGCGGAGGGCCGGGAGACCCAGTACTTC. Protein: CASSLGDAEGRETQYF. The full variable domain, rest sourced from reference TRBV5-5 and TRBJ2-5, is DAGVTQSPTHLIKTRGQQVTLRCSPISGHKSVSWYQQVLGQGPQFIFQYYEKEERGRGNFPDRFSARQFPNYSSELNVNALLLGDSALYLCASSLGDAEGRETQYFGPGTRLLVL.

In its sample, this clone ranks as medium-sized. The chain is built from TRBV28 and TRBJ2-7; D gene unclear. The CDR3 has 10 residues. Trimming removed 10 bases at V and 4 bases at J, with 8 bases between. Germline-derived CDR1 and CDR2 are MDHEN and SYDVKM. Here the CDR3 DNA reads TGTGCCACCCGCTCGTACGAGCAGTACTTC. Its translation is CATRSYEQYF.

CDR3 DNA sequence: TGTGCCAGCAGCTTAGATTCTGGACAACTTTACAATGAGCAGTTCTTC. Encoded protein: CASSLDSGQLYNEQFF. V usage is TRBV11-3 and J usage is TRBJ2-1; D may be TRBD1 (5 bases). Germline lookup yields CDR1 SGHNT and CDR2 YENEEA. The CDR3 contains 16 residues. The ends were cut back, 0 bases at V and 4 bases at J, with 13 bases in the middle.

Many counts were recorded for this clone. The chain combines TRBV7-2 with TRBJ2-1; D is ambiguous. Between the trimmed V and J ends, which lost 0 bases and 4 bases, there was a span of 10 bases. The CDR3 is 15 amino acids. CDR1 SGHTA and CDR2 FQGNSA come from the germline V gene. CDR3 residues: CASSLAAISYNEQFF. CDR3 coding DNA: TGTGCCAGCAGCTTAGCTGCCATCTCTTACAATGAGCAGTTCTTC.

This clone came up a few times. The chain links TRBV6-1 to TRBJ1-2; D may be TRBD1 (6 bases). The CDR3 sequence is 14 residues long. V lost 6 bases and J 6 bases, leaving 17 bases between the germline ends. Germline CDR1 MNHNS, CDR2 SASEGT. CDR3 sequence (DNA): TGTGCCAGCAGGGCGGAACGGGGGGCGAATGGCTACACCTTC. Translating it yields CASRAERGANGYTF.

The genes are TRBV18 and TRBJ2-7, with 11 bases fitting TRBD1. Germline V gene sequence: CDR1 KGHSH, CDR2 LQKENI. V trimming: 4 bases; J trimming: 3 bases; junction bases outside the gene matches: 5. The CDR3 has 15 residues. The CDR3, as DNA: TGTGCCAGCTCACTCGCCGGGACAGGGGGCTACGAGCAGTACTTC. This sequence encodes CASSLAGTGGYEQYF.

This clone was detected many times. The V and J genes are TRBV2 and TRBJ1-4, with 7 bases identical to TRBD1. The CDR3 is made up of 15 amino acids. Germline V gives CDR1 SNHLY, CDR2 FYNNEI. V lost 4 bases to trimming and J lost 5 bases; unmatched junction nucleotides: 7. The CDR3: CASSGGDSRNEKLFF. Here the CDR3 DNA reads TGTGCCAGCAGTGGGGGGGACAGCAGAAATGAAAAACTGTTTTTT.

This chain connects TRBV7-3 to TRBJ2-2; D is ambiguous. Per germline, CDR1 SGHTA and CDR2 FQGTGA. The CDR3 sequence is 16 residues long. Deletions cut 1 base from V and 0 bases from J, with 9 bases between. The CDR3 nucleotides are TGTGCCAGCAGCTTAAGCCAGTCCCCGAACACCGGGGAGCTGTTTTTT. Its translation is CASSLSQSPNTGELFF.

At least ten counts were recorded for this clone. At one of its ends the junction is not consistent with the germline gene, which may arise from a read error. This chain uses TRBV2 with TRBJ1-1; no reliable D call. Germline CDR1 reads SNHLY; CDR2 reads FYNNEI. This CDR3 comprises 15 residues. CDR3 loop: CASSLPKGWNTEALF. The CDR3 DNA sequence: TGTGCCAGCAGCCTCCCCAAGGGATGGAACACTGAAGCTCTCTTT. The entire variable domain, with the rest obtained from reference TRBV2 and TRBJ1-1, is as follows: EPEVTQTPSHQVTQMGQEVILRCVPISNHLYFYWYRQILGQKVEFLVSFYNNEISEKSEIFDDQFSVERPDGSNFTLKIRSTKLEDSAMYFCASSLPKGWNTEALFGQGTRLTVV.

The chain employs TRBV9 and TRBJ2-2; perhaps TRBD2 as D (6 bases). CDR3 length equals 13 residues. The V end lost 4 bases, the J end lost 4 bases, and 8 bases lay between the germline ends. CDR1 and CDR2 from the germline V gene are SGDLS and YYNGEE. Here the CDR3 reads CASSLGGTGELFF. Here the CDR3 DNA reads TGTGCCAGCAGCCTCGGGGGCACCGGGGAGCTGTTTTTT. Full variable domain (missing parts from reference TRBV9 and TRBJ2-2): DSGVTQTPKHLITATGQRVTLRCSPRSGDLSVYWYQQSLDQGLQFLIQYYNGEERAKGNILERFSAQQFPDLHSELNLSSLELGDSALYFCASSLGGTGELFFGEGSRLTVL.

The rearrangement uses TRBV6-2 or TRBV6-3 and TRBJ2-1; a possible D gene is TRBD2 (5 bases). The ends were cut back, 2 bases at V and 1 base at J, with 9 bases in the middle. The length of the CDR3 is 15 residues. The germline CDR1 and CDR2 sequences are MNHEY and SVGEGT. The CDR3 is CASSYGAVSYNEQFF. The CDR3 DNA follows: TGTGCCAGCAGTTACGGAGCGGTGTCCTACAATGAGCAGTTCTTC.

The genes are TRBV20-1 and TRBJ2-7; maybe TRBD2 (6 bases). The CDR3 contains 17 residues. Germline lookup yields CDR1 DFQATT and CDR2 SNEGSKA (reference sequence). V shed 0 bases and J shed 1 base, with 19 bases lying between them. DNA of the CDR3: TGCAGTGCTAGAGATGGGGGAACGGGAGCTTTTTCCTACGAGCAGTACTTC. Protein: CSARDGGTGAFSYEQYF.

The rearrangement links TRBV20-1 to TRBJ1-4; D is uncertain. The V gene lost 0 bases and the J gene lost 5 bases, with 13 bases spanning the gap. The CDR3 consists of 15 residues. In germline, CDR1 is DFQATT, CDR2 SNEGSKA (reference sequence). The CDR3 region is CSARDFSSGNEKLFF. The CDR3 nucleotides are TGCAGTGCTAGAGATTTCTCCTCGGGGAATGAAAAACTGTTTTTT.

Judged by abundance, this clone is medium-sized. V is TRBV13 and J is TRBJ2-1, with D perhaps TRBD1 (5 bases). This CDR3 is 15 amino acids long. Germline V gene lookup returns CDR1 PRHDT and CDR2 FYEKMQ (reference sequence). V lost 0 bases, J lost 2 bases, and 8 bases lay in between. The CDR3 nucleotides read TGTGCCAGCAGCTTAGGAGGGGTCACCTACAATGAGCAGTTCTTC. It specifies CASSLGGVTYNEQFF.

The chain uses TRBV20-1 and TRBJ2-3; 13 nucleotides agree with TRBD2. The CDR3 runs 16 residues. The germline V gene has CDR1 DFQATT and CDR2 SNEGSKA (reference sequence). V trimming: 1 base; J trimming: 3 bases; junction bases outside the gene matches: 4. The CDR3 DNA sequence: TGCAGTGCTAGAGTCTTGACTAGCGGGAGGACAGATACGCAGTATTTT. This codes for CSARVLTSGRTDTQYF.

This clone qualifies as medium-sized (0.01 to 0.1%). The J gene is TRBJ2-6, the V gene TRBV4-1; perhaps TRBD2 as D (6 bases). The V end lost 1 base, the J end lost 3 bases, and 16 bases lay between the germline ends. This CDR3 has 18 residues. Germline-derived CDR1 and CDR2 are MGHRA and YSYEKL. The DNA of the CDR3 is TGCGCCAGCAGCCAAGCGGTATTCGGGACTGGTGGGGCCAACGTCCTGACTTTC. This gives the protein CASSQAVFGTGGANVLTF.

This clone appeared many times. The chain combines TRBV7-8 with TRBJ2-2; 7 bases are a match to TRBD1. CDR3 length: 13 amino acids. With 7 bases clipped from V and 6 bases from J, the junction kept 5 bases outside the gene matches. Germline loops: CDR1 SGHVS, CDR2 FQNEAQ. The chain's CDR3 is CASTPGGSGELFF. CDR3 DNA sequence: TGTGCCAGCACCCCAGGGGGATCCGGGGAGCTGTTTTTT.

V usage is TRBV6-1 and J usage is TRBJ2-1, with a possible D match to TRBD1 (5 bases). The CDR3 is 15 amino acids. With 2 bases removed from V and 5 bases from J, the gap between germline ends came to 13 bases. The germline gives CDR1 MNHNS, CDR2 SASEGT. The CDR3 DNA reads as TGTGCCAGCAGTGAAAGGACACAACATAACAATGAGCAGTTCTTC. Translating it yields CASSERTQHNNEQFF.